These 21 T cell receptor beta chains came from one sample sequenced in a study of regulatory T cells in long-lasting Graves disease. For TCR beta, libraries came from iRepertoire HTBI primers and Arm-PCR of CDR3 regions. One entry per CDR3 protein, called by TCRdb with MiXCR from the multiplex PCR reads. The sample consists of a few hundred thousand distinct CDR3 sequences, around 18% of them appearing once. Time point given: newly diagnosed GD, antithyroid drugs for less than 3 months. The TCR library used RNA extracted from PBMCs. These same data were also listed under a study on T cells in Graves' hyperthyroidism and ophthalmopathy.

Specimen: peripheral blood mononuclear cells (PBMCs), collected at new diagnosis, from a patient treated with antithyroid drugs. All receptors come from a woman aged 25 to 39 with Graves disease.

At least ten counts were recorded for this clonotype. The CDR3 reads CASSPSGGGYEQYF. CDR3 coding DNA: TGTGCCAGCTCCCCCTCAGGAGGGGGATACGAGCAGTACTTC. The chain uses TRBV12-3 or TRBV12-4 and TRBJ2-7, with D perhaps assigned TRBD1 or TRBD2 (6 bases each). Deletions cut 8 bases from V and 4 bases from J, with 18 bases between. CDR3 length: 14 amino acids.

This clonotype has at least ten counts. The rearrangement links TRBV20-1 to TRBJ2-7; 10 bases map to TRBD1. The CDR3 runs to 14 residues. V trimming: 4 bases; J trimming: 5 bases; junction bases outside the gene matches: 8. The germline V gene has CDR1 DFQATT and CDR2 SNEGSKA (reference sequence). The CDR3 spells CSATLGQGLHEQYF. The CDR3 coding sequence is TGCAGTGCTACCTTGGGACAGGGGTTGCACGAGCAGTACTTC.

This rearrangement joins TRBV12-3 or TRBV12-4 to TRBJ1-4; TRBD1 aligns across 8 bases. Trimming cost V 7 bases and J 8 bases; bases outside gene matches: 15. The CDR3 loop spans 16 amino acids. CDR3 sequence (DNA): TGTGCCAGCACCCTGGGGCAGGGGGCGTTGAGGGAAAAACTGTTTTTT. It is translated as CASTLGQGALREKLFF.

This clonotype showed up just a few times. A read error is possible here, since a much larger clone lies one base away. The J gene is TRBJ2-7, the V gene TRBV7-9, with 7 bases lining up with TRBD2. CDR3 size: 16 residues. CDR1 is SEHNR and CDR2 is FQNEAQ in the germline V gene (reference sequence). Trimming removed 8 bases from V and 2 bases from J; junction bases left unmatched: 15. As DNA, the CDR3 is TGTGCCAGCGGCGGGGGATCGGTCCGGGAGCCCTACGAGCAGTACTTC. Its protein product is CASGGGSVREPYEQYF.

This clonotype was recorded many times. The chain carries TRBV20-1 and TRBJ2-3; 10 bases fit TRBD2. After removal of 6 bases from V and 5 bases from J, the junction contained 8 bases not matched to a gene. CDR3 length: 14 residues. The germline CDR1 and CDR2 sequences are DFQATT and SNEGSKA (reference sequence). The CDR3 reads CSALSGGAGDTQYF. CDR3 bases: TGCAGTGCGCTGAGCGGGGGGGCAGGAGATACGCAGTATTTT.

This clonotype was seen repeatedly, ten times or more. This chain links TRBV5-1 with TRBJ2-5; D gene uncertain. The CDR3 is made up of 14 amino acids. Germline V gene data show CDR1 as SGHRS and CDR2 as YFSETQ. V lost 4 bases, J lost 4 bases, and 14 bases lay in between. For the CDR3, the DNA is TGCGCCAGCAGCCCAGCTCTGCGAAGAGAGACCCAGTACTTC. This translates into CASSPALRRETQYF.

CDR3 nucleotide sequence: TGTGCCAGCAGTTCACCGGGTCAGCCTAATGAAAAACTGTTTTTT. Encoded protein: CASSSPGQPNEKLFF. The chain uses TRBV28 and TRBJ1-4; no reliable D call. Germline V gene data show CDR1 as MDHEN and CDR2 as SYDVKM. The CDR3 has 15 residues. V was cut by 4 bases and J by 3 bases, with 12 bases left in between.

The gene calls are TRBV11-2 and TRBJ1-1; D perhaps matches TRBD1 (6 bases). Germline CDR1 is SGHAT and CDR2 is FQNNGV. V dropped 6 bases and J dropped 1 base, with 18 bases sitting between them. CDR3 length equals 16 residues. The CDR3 DNA follows: TGTGCCAGCAGTTCCCCTCGGGGGGGCGCGAACACTGAAGCTTTCTTT. This sequence encodes CASSSPRGGANTEAFF.

This clonotype was detected a few times. The chain uses TRBV7-6 and TRBJ2-7; D is ambiguous. Trimming pared 3 bases from V and 6 bases from J, leaving 21 bases between. The CDR3 totals 16 residues. In germline, CDR1 is SGHVS, CDR2 FNYEAQ. CDR3 sequence: CASSFRNPGPDTEQYF. The CDR3 bases are TGTGCCAGCAGCTTCCGCAATCCGGGTCCCGATACCGAGCAGTACTTC.

There are a few counts of this clonotype. The V and J genes are TRBV19 and TRBJ2-2; D gene unclear. V lost 10 bases and J lost 6, with 15 bases in between. The germline V gene has CDR1 LNHDA and CDR2 SQIVND (reference sequence). The CDR3 has 13 amino acids. CDR3 nucleotides: TGTGCCACCGCCGGAAATGCAGCCGGGGAGCTGTTTTTT. As protein: CATAGNAAGELFF.

Comments on this clonotype: It may be a read error: a sequence one base away is much more abundant. The J gene is TRBJ2-2, the V gene TRBV6-2 or TRBV6-3; 15 nucleotides agree with TRBD2. The length of the CDR3 is 18 residues. The V and J ends lost 8 bases and 1 base, in that order; junction bases with no gene match: 8. The germline gives CDR1 MNHEY, CDR2 SVGEGT. The CDR3 region has the DNA TGTGCCAGCGTTTTAGGGACTAGCGGGGGGCGGAACACCGGGGAGCTGTTTTTT. Translated: CASVLGTSGGRNTGELFF.

About this clonotype itself: Only one base separates this from a far larger clonotype, so it likely reflects a read error. The rearrangement joins TRBV7-9 to TRBJ2-2; D is possibly TRBD2 (5 bases). Germline-derived CDR1 and CDR2 are SEHNR and FQNEAQ (reference sequence). CDR3 length: 15 residues. The CDR3 is CAGSPNRGNTGELFF. As DNA, the CDR3 is TGTGCCGGCAGCCCCAACCGGGGGAACACCGGGGAGCTGTTTTTT.

In this sample, this clonotype turned up many times. This chain uses TRBV20-1 with TRBJ2-7, with 12 bases aligning to TRBD2. This CDR3 contains 13 residues. Germline V gene sequence: CDR1 DFQATT, CDR2 SNEGSKA (reference sequence). V lost 6 bases and J lost 7; bases outside the gene matches: 7. CDR3 loop: CSARLAGGREQYF. CDR3 nucleotide sequence: TGCAGTGCCCGCCTAGCGGGGGGGCGGGAGCAGTACTTC.

This clonotype was detected many times. The rearrangement links TRBV7-9 to TRBJ1-4; D possibly corresponds to TRBD1 (6 bases). V lost 4 bases and J lost 8, with 17 bases in between. From germline, CDR1 is SEHNR and CDR2 FQNEAQ (reference sequence). The length of the CDR3 is 15 residues. CDR3 sequence reads: CASSSASGGREKLFF. The CDR3 DNA reads TGTGCCAGCAGCTCCGCCTCGGGGGGCCGGGAAAAACTGTTTTTT.

This clonotype has at least ten counts. The rearrangement links TRBV6-1 to TRBJ2-2; TRBD1 matches at 11 bases. CDR1 and CDR2 (germline): MNHNS, SASEGT. The V and J ends lost 4 bases and 5 bases, in that order; junction bases with no gene match: 6. The CDR3 length is 16 residues. The CDR3 nucleotides are TGTGCCAGCAGTGCCGGGACAGGGGGAATGACCGGGGAGCTGTTTTTT. Translated, it gives CASSAGTGGMTGELFF.

CDR3 in DNA: TGTGCCAGCAGGGAATCCTACGAGCAGTACTTC. Translated: CASRESYEQYF. The V gene is TRBV28, the J gene TRBJ2-7; no reliable D call. Trimming removed 6 bases from V and 1 base from J, with 4 bases in between. The germline V gene encodes CDR1 MDHEN and CDR2 SYDVKM. The CDR3 is made up of 11 amino acids.

Comment on this clonotype: With a far larger clone one base away, a read error is the likely cause. The chain is built from TRBV5-4 and TRBJ1-1; D remains ambiguous. Germline lookup yields CDR1 SGHNT and CDR2 YYREEE (reference sequence). The CDR3 is made up of 15 amino acids. The CDR3: CVSSSTPGRGTEAFF. The CDR3 DNA is TGTGTCAGCAGCTCCACCCCGGGTCGGGGCACTGAAGCTTTCTTT.

V and J are TRBV28 and TRBJ2-1; TRBD2 agrees at 7 bases. The CDR3 has 12 residues. V shed 6 bases, J shed 7 bases, and the junction held 3 bases outside the gene matches. CDR1 and CDR2 from the germline V gene are MDHEN and SYDVKM. Here the CDR3 DNA reads TGTGCCAGCAGACAGCGGGGAAATGAGCAGTTCTTC. As protein: CASRQRGNEQFF.

This clonotype occurred many times. The chain carries TRBV29-1 and TRBJ1-2, with D possibly being TRBD1 (5 bases). The germline CDR1 and CDR2 sequences are SQVTM and ANQGSEA. Trimming shortened V by 0 bases and J by 3 bases, and 11 bases separated the two germline ends. The CDR3 runs to 14 residues. The CDR3 DNA is TGCAGCGTTGAAGACGAAGGCAGGGACTATGGCTACACCTTC. Its translation: CSVEDEGRDYGYTF.

This rearrangement joins TRBV20-1 to TRBJ2-5; 9 positions agree with TRBD2. The trim removed 6 bases at V and 5 bases at J, leaving 10 bases unmatched. Germline assignment: CDR1 DFQATT and CDR2 SNEGSKA (reference sequence). This CDR3 contains 14 residues. CDR3 sequence (DNA): TGCAGTGCGGACGCGGGGGGGCCAATCGAGACCCAGTACTTC. It codes for CSADAGGPIETQYF.

The chain is built from TRBV25-1 and TRBJ1-6, with D maybe TRBD1 (6 bases). The germline gives CDR1 MGHDK, CDR2 SYGVNS. Trimming took off 3 bases at V and 4 bases at J, with 13 bases between the two ends. The CDR3 is 16 residues long. This CDR3 reads CASSDTLRGYNSPLHF. The CDR3 DNA reads as TGTGCCAGCAGTGACACGCTCAGGGGATATAATTCACCCCTCCACTTT.